Sequencing of this T cell receptor beta chain was carried out in a study of T cell changes during pregnancy in multiple sclerosis. Profiled with immunoSEQ multiplex PCR; TCRdb holds only in-frame clones, not every one. Here the sample spans tens of thousands of clones, more than 85% being singletons. Only a few counts were recorded for this clone. From germline, CDR1 is LGHNA and CDR2 YNFKEQ. The V and J ends lost 6 bases and 10 bases respectively, with 15 bases between them. The CDR3 has 12 amino acids. This chain uses TRBV4-2 with TRBJ1-1; D may be TRBD1 (5 bases). This receptor was identified in a female donor in good health, enrolled as a control in a pregnancy study. This sample comprised CD4+ T cells from peripheral blood mononuclear cells, obtained in the second trimester of pregnancy. CDR3 sequence: CASSHQGLGAFF. The DNA for the CDR3 is TGTGCCAGCAGTCATCAGGGTCTTGGAGCTTTCTTT.